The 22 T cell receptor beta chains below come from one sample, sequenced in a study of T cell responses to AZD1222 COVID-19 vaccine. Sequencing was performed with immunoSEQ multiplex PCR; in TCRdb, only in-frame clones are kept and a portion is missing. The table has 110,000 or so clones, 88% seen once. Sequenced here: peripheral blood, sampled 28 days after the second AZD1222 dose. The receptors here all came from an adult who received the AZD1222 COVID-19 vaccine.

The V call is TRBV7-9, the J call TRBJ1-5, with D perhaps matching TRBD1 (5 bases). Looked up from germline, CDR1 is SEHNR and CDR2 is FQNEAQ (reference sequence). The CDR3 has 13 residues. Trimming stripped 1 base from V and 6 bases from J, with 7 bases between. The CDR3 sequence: CASSLVGGQPQHF. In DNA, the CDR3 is TGTGCCAGCAGCTTAGTGGGGGGTCAGCCCCAGCATTTT.

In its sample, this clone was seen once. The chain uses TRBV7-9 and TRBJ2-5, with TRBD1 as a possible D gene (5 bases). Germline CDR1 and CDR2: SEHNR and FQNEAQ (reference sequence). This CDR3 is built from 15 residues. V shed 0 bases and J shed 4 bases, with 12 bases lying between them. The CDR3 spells CASSLAGQSGETQYF. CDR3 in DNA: TGTGCCAGCAGCTTAGCGGGGCAGTCAGGAGAGACCCAGTACTTC.

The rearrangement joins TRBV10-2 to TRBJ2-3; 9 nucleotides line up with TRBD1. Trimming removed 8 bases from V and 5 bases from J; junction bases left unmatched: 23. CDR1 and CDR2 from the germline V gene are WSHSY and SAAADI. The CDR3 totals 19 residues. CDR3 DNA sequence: TGCGCCAGCTCCCTGGGGAACCCGACCGGGACAGGGTATTTAGATACGCAGTATTTT. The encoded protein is CASSLGNPTGTGYLDTQYF.

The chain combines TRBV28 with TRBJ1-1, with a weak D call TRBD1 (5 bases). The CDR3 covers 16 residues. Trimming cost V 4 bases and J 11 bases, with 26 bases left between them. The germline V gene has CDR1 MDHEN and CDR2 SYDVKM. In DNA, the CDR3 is TGTGCCAGCAGTTCCACCAACTTCGACAGCCGGGCGGGGGCTTTCTTT. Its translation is CASSSTNFDSRAGAFF.

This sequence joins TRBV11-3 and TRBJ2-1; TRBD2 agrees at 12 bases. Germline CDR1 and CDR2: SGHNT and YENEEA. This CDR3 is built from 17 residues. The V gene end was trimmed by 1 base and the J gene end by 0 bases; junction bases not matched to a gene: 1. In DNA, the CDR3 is TGTGCCAGCAGCTTAGCACTAGCGGGGGGCTCCTACAATGAGCAGTTCTTC. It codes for CASSLALAGGSYNEQFF.

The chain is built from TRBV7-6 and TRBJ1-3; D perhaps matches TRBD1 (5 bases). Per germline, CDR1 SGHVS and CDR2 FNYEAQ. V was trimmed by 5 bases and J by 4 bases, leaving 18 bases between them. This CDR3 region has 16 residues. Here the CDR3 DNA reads TGTGCCAGCAGCCCTTCGGTTTGGGGGATCGGAAACACCATATATTTT. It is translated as CASSPSVWGIGNTIYF.

The DNA for the CDR3 is TGTGCCAGCAGTGGGACAGTCTCCTACAATGAGCAGTTCTTC. Its protein product is CASSGTVSYNEQFF. This chain links TRBV25-1 with TRBJ2-1, with D tentatively TRBD1 (6 bases). Trimming shortened V by 4 bases and J by 0 bases, and 7 bases separated the two germline ends. Germline V gene lookup returns CDR1 MGHDK and CDR2 SYGVNS. The CDR3 covers 14 residues.

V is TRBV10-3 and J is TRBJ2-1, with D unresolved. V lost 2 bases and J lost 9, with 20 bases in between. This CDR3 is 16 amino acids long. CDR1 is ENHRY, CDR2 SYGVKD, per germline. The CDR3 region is CAISETSRSGIGEQFF. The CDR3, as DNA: TGTGCCATCAGTGAGACATCAAGGTCAGGCATCGGTGAGCAGTTCTTC.

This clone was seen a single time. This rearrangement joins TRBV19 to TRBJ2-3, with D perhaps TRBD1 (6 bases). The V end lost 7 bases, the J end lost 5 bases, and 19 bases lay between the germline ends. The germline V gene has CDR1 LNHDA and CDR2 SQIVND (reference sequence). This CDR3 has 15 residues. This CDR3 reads CASTNGASRGDTQYF. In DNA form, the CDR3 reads TGTGCCAGTACTAATGGAGCTAGCAGGGGAGATACGCAGTATTTT.

The CDR3 loop reads CASSYQAGNTGELFF. CDR3 nucleotide sequence: TGTGCCAGCAGTTACCAGGCAGGGAACACCGGGGAGCTGTTTTTT. The chain carries TRBV6-5 and TRBJ2-2; D gene ambiguous. The ends were cut back, 2 bases at V and 1 base at J, with 8 bases in the middle. The CDR3 sequence is 15 residues long. Germline CDR1 reads MNHEY; CDR2 reads SVGAGI.

CDR3 residues: CASSSGYGGGATNEKLFF. CDR3 in DNA: TGTGCCAGCAGCTCCGGTTACGGCGGTGGGGCAACTAATGAAAAACTGTTTTTT. This chain joins TRBV7-2 and TRBJ1-4, with D uncertain. The CDR3 is 18 amino acids. V was clipped by 4 bases and J by 0 bases, with 18 bases between them. Looked up from germline, CDR1 is SGHTA and CDR2 is FQGNSA.

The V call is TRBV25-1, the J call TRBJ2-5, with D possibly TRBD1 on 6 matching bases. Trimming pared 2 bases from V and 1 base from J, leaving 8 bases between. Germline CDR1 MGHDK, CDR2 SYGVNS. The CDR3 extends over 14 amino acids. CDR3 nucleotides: TGTGCCAGCAGTGAAGGACAGTTCCAAGAGACCCAGTACTTC. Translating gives CASSEGQFQETQYF.

The CDR3 bases are TGTGCCAGCAGCTTGGGAATAGGGAACTATGGCTACACCTTC. It encodes CASSLGIGNYGYTF. The rearrangement links TRBV11-2 to TRBJ1-2; D remains ambiguous. The CDR3 runs 14 residues. Trimming took 3 bases from V and 2 from J, leaving 10 bases between them. From germline, CDR1 is SGHAT and CDR2 FQNNGV.

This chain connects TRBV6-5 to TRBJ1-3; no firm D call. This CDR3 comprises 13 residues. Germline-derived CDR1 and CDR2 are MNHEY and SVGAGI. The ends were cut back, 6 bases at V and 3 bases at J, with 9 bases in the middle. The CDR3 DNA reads TGTGCCAGCAGGGCGGACGGTGGAAACACCATATATTTT. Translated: CASRADGGNTIYF.

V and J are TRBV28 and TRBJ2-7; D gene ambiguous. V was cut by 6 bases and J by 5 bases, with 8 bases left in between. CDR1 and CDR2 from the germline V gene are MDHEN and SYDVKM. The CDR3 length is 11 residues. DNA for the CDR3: TGTGCCAGCAGCAACCCAAACGAGCAGTACTTC. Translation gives CASSNPNEQYF.

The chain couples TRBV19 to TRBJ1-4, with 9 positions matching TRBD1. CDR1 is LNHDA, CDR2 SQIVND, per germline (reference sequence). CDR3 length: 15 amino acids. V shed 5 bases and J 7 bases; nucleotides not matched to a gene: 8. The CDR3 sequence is CASSFSGQGGEKLFF. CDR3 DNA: TGTGCCAGTAGTTTCTCGGGACAGGGTGGTGAAAAACTGTTTTTT.

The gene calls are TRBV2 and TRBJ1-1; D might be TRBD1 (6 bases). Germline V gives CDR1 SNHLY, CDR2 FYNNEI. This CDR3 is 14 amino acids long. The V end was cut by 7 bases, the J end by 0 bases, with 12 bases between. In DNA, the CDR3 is TGTGCCAGCACGGAGGACAGTTTGAACACTGAAGCTTTCTTT. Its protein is CASTEDSLNTEAFF.

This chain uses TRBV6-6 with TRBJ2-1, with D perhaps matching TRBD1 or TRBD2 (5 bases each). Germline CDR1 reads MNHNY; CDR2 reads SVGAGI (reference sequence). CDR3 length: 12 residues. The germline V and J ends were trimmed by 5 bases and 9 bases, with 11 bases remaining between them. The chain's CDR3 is CASSPGRGEQFF. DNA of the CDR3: TGTGCCAGCAGTCCGGGACGCGGTGAGCAGTTCTTC.

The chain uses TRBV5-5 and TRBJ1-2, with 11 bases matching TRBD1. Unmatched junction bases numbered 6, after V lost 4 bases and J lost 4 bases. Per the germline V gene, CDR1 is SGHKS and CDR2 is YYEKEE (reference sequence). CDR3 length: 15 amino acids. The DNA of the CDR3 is TGTGCCAGCAGCAAGGGACAGGGGGTTAGCTATGGCTACACCTTC. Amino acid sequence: CASSKGQGVSYGYTF.

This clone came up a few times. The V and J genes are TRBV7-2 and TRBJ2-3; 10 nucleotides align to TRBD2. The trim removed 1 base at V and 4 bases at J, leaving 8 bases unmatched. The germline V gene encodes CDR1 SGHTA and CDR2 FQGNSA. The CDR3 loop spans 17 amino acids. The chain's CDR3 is CASSLEVSSGSSDTQYF. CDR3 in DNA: TGTGCCAGCAGCTTAGAGGTATCTAGCGGGAGTTCAGATACGCAGTATTTT.

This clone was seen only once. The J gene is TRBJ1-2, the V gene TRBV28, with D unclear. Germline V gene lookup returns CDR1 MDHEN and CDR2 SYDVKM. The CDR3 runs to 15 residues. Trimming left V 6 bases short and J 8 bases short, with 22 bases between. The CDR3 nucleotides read TGTGCCAGCAGCGTTCCCATCCGGGGTTCAAACGGCTACACCTTC. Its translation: CASSVPIRGSNGYTF.

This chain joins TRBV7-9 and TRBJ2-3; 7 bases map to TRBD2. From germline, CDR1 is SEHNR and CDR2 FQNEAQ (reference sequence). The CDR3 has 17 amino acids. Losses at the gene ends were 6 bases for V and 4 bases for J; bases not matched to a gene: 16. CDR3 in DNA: TGTGCCAGCAGTTCTGCCCTACTAGCGAGCTCTTCAGATACGCAGTATTTT. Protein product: CASSSALLASSSDTQYF.